A selection of T cell receptor beta chains follows, all from one sample in a study of low-dose radiotherapy and immunotherapy resistance in tumors. From the reads, TCRdb called clonotypes with MiXCR, one entry per CDR3 protein. The data contain about 97,000 distinct CDR3 sequences, about a fifth of them singletons. The specimen was PBMCs, collected after low-dose radiotherapy plus immunotherapy. The receptors originated from a male donor with prostate cancer. The CDR3 runs from the conserved cysteine through the conserved F or W. The D gene is left open where the match is weak. Not all rows give a size; the values are once, few, many and, for expanded clones, a class.

-	TRBV9	once	TRBJ2-7	CASSVDRVPNYEQYF	TGTGCCAGCAGCGTAGACAGGGTGCCTAACTACGAGCAGTACTTC
-	TRBV4-1	many	TRBJ2-3	CASSQPRGSTDTQYF	TGCGCCAGCAGCCAACCAAGGGGGAGCACAGATACGCAGTATTTT
-	TRBV14	-	TRBJ2-1	CASSRGQTSWQFF	TGTGCCAGCAGCAGGGGACAGACTAGTTGGCAGTTCTTC
TRBD1	TRBV6-5	many	TRBJ2-7	CASSGTVKYEQYF	TGTGCCAGCAGCGGGACAGTTAAATACGAGCAGTACTTC
-	TRBV25-1	-	TRBJ2-2	CASSEGSGASGELFF	TGTGCCAGCAGTGAGGGTTCAGGGGCGTCCGGGGAGCTGTTTTTT
-	TRBV4-1	many	TRBJ2-1	CASSQGWGARNEQFF	TGCGCCAGCAGCCAAGGGTGGGGGGCGAGGAATGAGCAGTTCTTC
TRBD2	TRBV5-5	many	TRBJ2-7	CASSPGLRAGVGEQYF	TGTGCCAGCAGTCCCGGGCTCCGGGCGGGAGTGGGCGAGCAGTACTTC
TRBD1	TRBV5-6	many	TRBJ2-1	CASSLGQGANNEQFF	TGTGCCAGCAGCTTGGGTCAGGGGGCGAACAATGAGCAGTTCTTC
-	TRBV3-1	many	TRBJ2-1	CASSQGHLGYEQFF	TGTGCCAGCAGCCAAGGACACCTTGGGTATGAGCAGTTCTTC
-	TRBV5-1	many	TRBJ2-4	CASSLGLKVGIQYF	TGCGCCAGCAGCCTCGGGTTAAAGGTGGGCATTCAGTACTTC
TRBD1	TRBV11-2	many	TRBJ1-2	CASSTITGGQGYTF	TGTGCCAGCAGCACCATCACAGGGGGCCAGGGCTACACCTTC
-	TRBV20-1	many	TRBJ1-6	CSARDRLSSYNSPLHF	TGCAGTGCTAGAGATAGGCTTAGCTCCTATAATTCACCCCTCCACTTT
-	TRBV18	many	TRBJ2-5	CASSDTQETQYF	TGTGCCAGCAGTGACACCCAAGAGACCCAGTACTTC
-	TRBV6-2/TRBV6-3	many	TRBJ2-3	CASSPGRTTDTQYF	TGTGCCAGCAGCCCGGGGCGGACCACCGATACGCAGTATTTT
TRBD1	TRBV5-1	-	TRBJ2-4	CASSLQGANIQYF	TGCGCCAGCAGCTTACAGGGGGCGAACATTCAGTACTTC
-	TRBV5-1	many	TRBJ2-3	CASPKSSEEDTQYF	TGCGCCAGCCCCAAATCTAGTGAGGAGGATACGCAGTATTTT
-	TRBV6-2/TRBV6-3	once	TRBJ1-1	CASSFNWAEAFF	TGTGCCAGCAGTTTTAATTGGGCTGAAGCTTTCTTT
TRBD1	TRBV24-1	many	TRBJ2-1	CAIGQGHDDEQFF	TGTGCCATAGGACAGGGGCATGACGATGAGCAGTTCTTC
-	TRBV11-2	many	TRBJ1-2	CASSLDRDF	TGTGCCAGCAGCTTAGATAGGGACTTC
-	TRBV7-8	few	TRBJ2-5	CASSLGSPSMVETQYF	TGTGCCAGCAGCTTAGGCAGTCCCAGCATGGTGGAGACCCAGTACTTC
-	TRBV9	many	TRBJ1-1	CASSVGWNTEAFF	TGTGCCAGCAGCGTAGGTTGGAACACTGAAGCTTTCTTT
-	TRBV20-1	many	TRBJ2-2	CSARDRAWESGELFF	TGCAGTGCTAGAGATAGGGCTTGGGAGTCCGGGGAGCTGTTTTTT
-	TRBV12-3/TRBV12-4	few	TRBJ2-1	CASRQQGGINEQFF	TGTGCCAGCAGGCAACAGGGGGGGATAAATGAGCAGTTCTTC
TRBD1	TRBV25-1	many	TRBJ1-4	CASSEDRDSKNEKLFF	TGTGCCAGCAGTGAAGACAGGGACAGTAAGAATGAAAAACTGTTTTTT
TRBD2	TRBV12-3/TRBV12-4	many	TRBJ2-3	CASRADLAGVSTDTQYF	TGTGCCAGCAGGGCAGACCTAGCGGGGGTTAGCACAGATACGCAGTATTTT
TRBD1	TRBV6-2/TRBV6-3	-	TRBJ1-6	CASSERGRGHSPLHF	TGTGCCAGCAGTGAACGGGGCAGGGGGCATTCACCCCTCCACTTT
TRBD1	TRBV2	many	TRBJ1-6	CASSNGQGKASPLHF	TGTGCCAGCAGCAACGGACAGGGGAAAGCCTCACCCCTCCACTTT
-	TRBV13	many	TRBJ2-7	CASSPHRRRGYEQYF	TGTGCCAGCAGCCCCCATCGTCGTCGCGGCTACGAGCAGTACTTC
-	TRBV25-1	-	TRBJ2-3	CASSPGISSTDTQYF	TGTGCCAGCAGTCCCGGGATCTCTAGCACAGATACGCAGTATTTT
-	TRBV29-1	-	TRBJ2-1	CSTGQNEQFF	TGCAGCACAGGGCAAAATGAGCAGTTCTTC
-	TRBV29-1	many	TRBJ2-7	CSVELAGASSYEQYF	TGCAGCGTTGAACTTGCGGGGGCTAGCTCCTACGAGCAGTACTTC
-	TRBV29-1	many	TRBJ2-5	CSVATESETQYF	TGCAGCGTGGCGACAGAATCGGAGACCCAGTACTTC
-	TRBV12-3/TRBV12-4	-	TRBJ2-5	CASRTTQETQYF	TGTGCCAGCAGGACGACCCAAGAGACCCAGTACTTC
TRBD1	TRBV2	many	TRBJ2-7	CASRPGTGSYEQYF	TGTGCCAGCAGACCCGGGACAGGGTCCTACGAGCAGTACTTC
TRBD2	TRBV7-2	many	TRBJ2-5	CASSISLAGAEETQYF	TGTGCCAGCAGCATTTCGCTAGCGGGGGCCGAAGAGACCCAGTACTTC
-	TRBV28	-	TRBJ2-5	CASSSSGQGETQYF	TGTGCCAGCAGTTCCTCGGGCCAGGGCGAGACCCAGTACTTC
-	TRBV12-3/TRBV12-4	many	TRBJ2-7	CASKPGPPNGEQYF	TGTGCCAGCAAACCGGGACCCCCTAATGGCGAGCAGTACTTC
-	TRBV7-9	many	TRBJ2-3	CASSRERTQYF	TGTGCCAGCAGCAGAGAACGTACGCAGTATTTT
TRBD1	TRBV12-3/TRBV12-4	many	TRBJ1-5	CASRPTGGHQPQHF	TGTGCCAGCAGACCTACAGGGGGGCATCAGCCCCAGCATTTT
TRBD1	TRBV12-3/TRBV12-4	many	TRBJ2-3	CASRGQVTDTQYF	TGTGCCAGCCGCGGACAGGTCACAGATACGCAGTATTTT
TRBD1	TRBV5-1	many	TRBJ2-1	CASSPGQGSEQFF	TGCGCCAGCAGCCCGGGACAGGGGTCTGAGCAGTTCTTC
-	TRBV6-2/TRBV6-3	many	TRBJ1-5	CATKGGSARYQPQHF	TGTGCCACGAAGGGGGGAAGCGCGAGATATCAGCCCCAGCATTTT
-	TRBV28	-	TRBJ2-7	CASSSPPRAYEQYF	TGTGCCAGCAGTTCCCCACCCCGGGCCTACGAGCAGTACTTC
-	TRBV7-2	few	TRBJ1-6	CASSPPGWNSPLHF	TGTGCCAGCAGCCCCCCAGGATGGAATTCACCCCTCCACTTT
TRBD2	TRBV29-1	many	TRBJ2-1	CSAQTGASGGVYNEQFF	TGCAGCGCCCAGACCGGAGCTAGCGGGGGGGTATACAATGAGCAGTTCTTC
TRBD2	TRBV9	many	TRBJ2-3	CASSVDPPSGGPTDTQYF	TGTGCCAGCAGCGTAGACCCCCCTAGCGGGGGGCCCACAGATACGCAGTATTTT
TRBD2	TRBV7-2	many	TRBJ2-1	CASSSLAGGGNEQFF	TGTGCCAGCAGTTCTCTAGCGGGGGGGGGGAATGAGCAGTTCTTC